The text below deals with one TCR beta chain. What it recognizes is unknown. The table came from immunoSEQ multiplex PCR; TCRdb's copy has only in-frame clones and leaves some out. The table shows 22,000 or so clones, with roughly 91% occurring only once. This entry is derived from a study of lymphopenia after photon versus proton radiotherapy. Study-wide results and limits: Proton therapy kept repertoires fairly stable, unlike photons, which gained effector/memory cells.

The V end lost 6 bases, the J end lost 0 bases, and 6 bases lay between the germline ends. CDR1 LNHDA and CDR2 SQIVND come from the germline V gene (reference sequence). The length of the CDR3 is 14 residues. The source was peripheral blood, collected from a patient treated with proton-based radiotherapy. The origin of this receptor is a woman aged 70-85 years with pancreatic cancer. Some clones in this sample may be carry-over from other donors' samples. The V call is TRBV19, the J call TRBJ1-6; D gene unclear. The CDR3: CASSQSSYNSPLHF. DNA of the CDR3: TGTGCCAGTAGCCAAAGCTCCTATAATTCACCCCTCCACTTT.